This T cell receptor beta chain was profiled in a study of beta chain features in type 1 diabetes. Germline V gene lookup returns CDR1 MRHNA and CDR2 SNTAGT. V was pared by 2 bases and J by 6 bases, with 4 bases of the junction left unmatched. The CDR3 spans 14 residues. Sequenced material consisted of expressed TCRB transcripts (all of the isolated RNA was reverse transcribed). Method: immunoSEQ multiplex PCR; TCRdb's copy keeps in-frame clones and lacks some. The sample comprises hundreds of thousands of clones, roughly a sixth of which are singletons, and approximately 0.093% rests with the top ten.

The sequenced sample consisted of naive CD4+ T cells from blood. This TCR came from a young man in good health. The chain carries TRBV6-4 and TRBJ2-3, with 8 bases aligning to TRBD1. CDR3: CASSDTGGRDTQYF. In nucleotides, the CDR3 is TGTGCCAGCAGTGACACAGGGGGGAGGGATACGCAGTATTTT.